This TCR beta chain was retrieved from a study of T cell repertoires in cytomegalovirus infection. Trimming took 3 bases from V and 0 from J, leaving 10 bases between them. Germline V gene data show CDR1 as MGHDK and CDR2 as SYGVNS. This CDR3 comprises 15 residues. About this clonotype: The antigen remains undetermined.

From the reads, TCRdb called clonotypes with MiXCR, one entry per CDR3 protein. This repertoire shows roughly 310,000 distinct CDR3 sequences, about 29% found once; its top ten account for around 19%. The receptor's source is a human donor in good health (CMV status not recorded). Some clones in this sample may be carry-over from other donors' samples. Sequences were derived from cultured PBMCs, sampled from culture after CMV antigen stimulation. The chain couples TRBV25-1 to TRBJ2-3; D might be TRBD1 (6 bases). CDR3 amino acids: CASSETGFSTDTQYF. In DNA, the CDR3 is TGTGCCAGCAGTGAGACAGGTTTTAGCACAGATACGCAGTATTTT.